The rows below give T cell receptor beta chains drawn from one sample of a study of T-cell memory formation after mild COVID-19. TCRdb fed the 5' RACE reads into MiXCR, producing one record per CDR3 protein. Among around 320,000 distinct CDR3 sequences listed, approximately 29% were seen once. Sequenced: PBMCs or a T cell subset sorted from them (not recorded which). Receptor source: an adult woman who had mild COVID-19 (a few samples of this study predate the infection). Cell type and time point are not known. The CDR3 runs from the conserved cysteine through the conserved F or W. Each record gives: V gene, clone size, J gene, D gene, CDR3 length, CDR3 DNA, CDR3 protein. The D gene is left open where the match is weak. Clone size is given for some rows only: seen once, a few or many times, or a class if the clone is expanded.

v_call: TRBV9; clone_size: few; j_call: TRBJ2-1; d_call: TRBD2; cdr3_length: 15; cdr3_nt: TGTGCCAGCAGCGTAGCTAGCGGGGGGCACAATGAGCAGTTCTTC; cdr3_aa: CASSVASGGHNEQFF
v_call: TRBV12-3/TRBV12-4; clone_size: .; j_call: TRBJ2-7; d_call: .; cdr3_length: 12; cdr3_nt: TGTGCCAGCAGCTCGTCAGGTAACGAGCAGTACTTC; cdr3_aa: CASSSSGNEQYF
v_call: TRBV7-8; clone_size: few; j_call: TRBJ1-1; d_call: TRBD1; cdr3_length: 16; cdr3_nt: TGTGCCAGCAGCTTTATCCAGGGGGCCGCGAACACTGAAGCTTTCTTT; cdr3_aa: CASSFIQGAANTEAFF
v_call: TRBV5-1; clone_size: few; j_call: TRBJ2-7; d_call: .; cdr3_length: 14; cdr3_nt: TGCGCCAGCAGCTTGGGTGTCCCAACCTACGAGCAGTACTTC; cdr3_aa: CASSLGVPTYEQYF
v_call: TRBV12-3/TRBV12-4; clone_size: few; j_call: TRBJ2-7; d_call: .; cdr3_length: 14; cdr3_nt: TGTGCCAGCAGTCCCACGGAGAGTAGTTGGGAGCAGTACTTC; cdr3_aa: CASSPTESSWEQYF
v_call: TRBV24-1; clone_size: .; j_call: TRBJ2-2; d_call: .; cdr3_length: 15; cdr3_nt: TGTGCCACCAGTGATTTTGGGGTCAACACCGGGGAGCTGTTTTTT; cdr3_aa: CATSDFGVNTGELFF
v_call: TRBV12-3/TRBV12-4; clone_size: .; j_call: TRBJ1-6; d_call: .; cdr3_length: 15; cdr3_nt: TGTGCCAGCAGAGCGGTTGGGGGAAGGGAATCACCCCTCCACTTT; cdr3_aa: CASRAVGGRESPLHF
v_call: TRBV11-2; clone_size: once; j_call: TRBJ2-1; d_call: .; cdr3_length: 15; cdr3_nt: TGTGCCAGCAGCTTAGATCCGGGAAACTACAATGAGCAGTTCTTC; cdr3_aa: CASSLDPGNYNEQFF
v_call: TRBV7-3; clone_size: .; j_call: TRBJ1-2; d_call: .; cdr3_length: 13; cdr3_nt: TGTGCCAGCAGCCGAGGCGGGAGCGAGGGCTACACCTTC; cdr3_aa: CASSRGGSEGYTF
v_call: TRBV7-6; clone_size: few; j_call: TRBJ2-3; d_call: TRBD2; cdr3_length: 16; cdr3_nt: TGTGCCAGCAGCTTACCCCGGGGGGGAACCACAGATACGCAGTATTTT; cdr3_aa: CASSLPRGGTTDTQYF
v_call: TRBV6-5; clone_size: few; j_call: TRBJ1-1; d_call: .; cdr3_length: 14; cdr3_nt: TGTGCCAGCAGTCCCCCGGGGCAATCCCTCGGAGCTTTCTTT; cdr3_aa: CASSPPGQSLGAFF
v_call: TRBV11-2; clone_size: .; j_call: TRBJ2-1; d_call: .; cdr3_length: 11; cdr3_nt: TGTGCCAGCAGCTTCGGACAGGAGGGGTTCTTC; cdr3_aa: CASSFGQEGFF
v_call: TRBV19; clone_size: once; j_call: TRBJ2-7; d_call: .; cdr3_length: 13; cdr3_nt: TGTGCCAGCAGACAGAGGAGCTCCTACGAGCAGTACTTC; cdr3_aa: CASRQRSSYEQYF
v_call: TRBV11-2; clone_size: .; j_call: TRBJ2-5; d_call: TRBD1; cdr3_length: 16; cdr3_nt: TGTGCCAGCAGCTTATATGGACAGGGGATTCAAGAGACCCAGTACTTC; cdr3_aa: CASSLYGQGIQETQYF
v_call: TRBV4-1; clone_size: few; j_call: TRBJ2-3; d_call: TRBD2; cdr3_length: 16; cdr3_nt: TGCGCCAGCAGCCAAGATCGGGGACTAGCAGCCGATACGCAGTATTTT; cdr3_aa: CASSQDRGLAADTQYF
v_call: TRBV30; clone_size: .; j_call: TRBJ2-3; d_call: .; cdr3_length: 15; cdr3_nt: TGTGCCTGGAGTGTACTCGGGGTTAGCACAGATACGCAGTATTTT; cdr3_aa: CAWSVLGVSTDTQYF
v_call: TRBV7-9; clone_size: .; j_call: TRBJ1-1; d_call: .; cdr3_length: 16; cdr3_nt: TGTGCCAGCAGCCGACCCGGGAGGACACCGAACACTGAAGCTTTCTTT; cdr3_aa: CASSRPGRTPNTEAFF
v_call: TRBV7-9; clone_size: .; j_call: TRBJ2-2; d_call: TRBD1; cdr3_length: 16; cdr3_nt: TGTGCCAGCAGTTCCGGGGGACAGGGTAACACCGGGGAGCTGTTTTTT; cdr3_aa: CASSSGGQGNTGELFF
v_call: TRBV19; clone_size: .; j_call: TRBJ2-1; d_call: .; cdr3_length: 15; cdr3_nt: TGTGCCAGTACCTCCCCGGGTGGTAGTTGGAATGAGCAGTTCTTC; cdr3_aa: CASTSPGGSWNEQFF
v_call: TRBV15; clone_size: .; j_call: TRBJ2-1; d_call: TRBD2; cdr3_length: 18; cdr3_nt: TGTGCCACCAGCAGTAGAGGCGGGACTAGCCCCTATGGCAATGAGCAGTTCTTC; cdr3_aa: CATSSRGGTSPYGNEQFF
v_call: TRBV5-1; clone_size: .; j_call: TRBJ2-1; d_call: .; cdr3_length: 14; cdr3_nt: TGCGCCAGCAGCTTGGTCGTAACACCTGGAGAGCAGTTCTTC; cdr3_aa: CASSLVVTPGEQFF
v_call: TRBV12-3/TRBV12-4; clone_size: few; j_call: TRBJ2-5; d_call: TRBD1; cdr3_length: 15; cdr3_nt: TGTGCCAGCAGTTTAGAGGGGGCGCGTCCAGAGACCCAGTACTTC; cdr3_aa: CASSLEGARPETQYF
v_call: TRBV7-9; clone_size: .; j_call: TRBJ2-3; d_call: TRBD2; cdr3_length: 15; cdr3_nt: TGTGCCAGCAGCGTTCTAGCGGGAGTCAGAGATACGCAGTATTTT; cdr3_aa: CASSVLAGVRDTQYF
v_call: TRBV5-1; clone_size: few; j_call: TRBJ2-1; d_call: .; cdr3_length: 14; cdr3_nt: TGCGCCAGCAGGGGGAACAGGGAATACAATGAGCAGTTCTTC; cdr3_aa: CASRGNREYNEQFF
v_call: TRBV5-1; clone_size: .; j_call: TRBJ1-1; d_call: .; cdr3_length: 15; cdr3_nt: TGCGCCAGCAGCTTGGAACCGGGAACGGACACTGAAGCTTTCTTT; cdr3_aa: CASSLEPGTDTEAFF
v_call: TRBV18; clone_size: .; j_call: TRBJ1-1; d_call: TRBD1; cdr3_length: 17; cdr3_nt: TGTGCCAGCTCACCTAGGGAGCGGACAGGGATGAACACTGAAGCTTTCTTT; cdr3_aa: CASSPRERTGMNTEAFF
v_call: TRBV5-1; clone_size: .; j_call: TRBJ2-3; d_call: .; cdr3_length: 14; cdr3_nt: TGCGCCAGCAGCTTGGGGCCGGAATCAGATACGCAGTATTTT; cdr3_aa: CASSLGPESDTQYF
v_call: TRBV2; clone_size: .; j_call: TRBJ2-7; d_call: .; cdr3_length: 11; cdr3_nt: TGTGCCAGCAGTGTTCGGGACGAGCAGTACTTC; cdr3_aa: CASSVRDEQYF
v_call: TRBV12-3/TRBV12-4; clone_size: .; j_call: TRBJ1-2; d_call: TRBD1; cdr3_length: 14; cdr3_nt: TGTGCCAGCAGGAGGGGGGACAGGGTTGGTGGCTACACCTTC; cdr3_aa: CASRRGDRVGGYTF
v_call: TRBV12-3/TRBV12-4; clone_size: few; j_call: TRBJ2-6; d_call: .; cdr3_length: 15; cdr3_nt: TGTGCCAGCAGTTTACTCCAGACTGGGGCCAACGTCCTGACTTTC; cdr3_aa: CASSLLQTGANVLTF
v_call: TRBV29-1; clone_size: few; j_call: TRBJ2-7; d_call: .; cdr3_length: 11; cdr3_nt: TGCAGCGTAAAGGGAGCCGACGAGCAGTACTTC; cdr3_aa: CSVKGADEQYF
v_call: TRBV3-1; clone_size: few; j_call: TRBJ2-7; d_call: .; cdr3_length: 14; cdr3_nt: TGTGCCAGCAGCCAAGGAGGAACATCGGGAGAGCAGTACTTC; cdr3_aa: CASSQGGTSGEQYF
v_call: TRBV7-3; clone_size: .; j_call: TRBJ2-5; d_call: .; cdr3_length: 15; cdr3_nt: TGTGCCAGCAGCTCCAAAGACAGAAACCAAGAGACCCAGTACTTC; cdr3_aa: CASSSKDRNQETQYF